The entry below describes one T cell receptor (beta chain). Its specificity is not known. This sample was included in a study of OX40 agonist ivuxolimab in advanced cancers. General study findings and limits: The antigens recognized by the expanded peripheral T cells, that is their antigen specificity, were not determined. Dose levels from 0.1 to 3.0 mg/kg saw CD4+ and CD8+ blood T cells expand clonally by week 6.

Sequencing used immunoSEQ multiplex PCR; TCRdb keeps in-frame clones, though not all of them. The profile shows some 70,000 clones, 80% to 90% of them singletons. The CDR3 sequence is 14 residues long. CDR1 and CDR2 (germline): SQVTM, ANQGSEA. The V gene end was trimmed by 6 bases and the J gene end by 1 base; junction bases not matched to a gene: 6. Material: CD4+ or CD8+ T cells sorted from blood, obtained in a trial of the OX40 agonist ivuxolimab. The chain couples TRBV29-1 to TRBJ2-1, with 7 bases matching TRBD1. This TCR came from an adult with an advanced solid tumor such as melanoma, head and neck, liver or kidney cancer. CDR3 coding DNA: TGCAGCGTAGAAACGACAGGGTCCTACAATGAGCAGTTCTTC. It specifies CSVETTGSYNEQFF.